Only a few counts were recorded for the clone carrying this T cell receptor (beta chain). Its cognate antigen is unknown. RNA transcripts provided the source from which TCR beta CDR3 regions were amplified. Researchers ran a first-round RT-PCR on the TCR CDR3 using the HTBI primer set. In TCRdb, the multiplex PCR reads were re-called with MiXCR into one record per CDR3 protein. This table holds approximately 420,000 distinct CDR3 sequences, 15% found once. The CDR3 totals 13 residues. Trimming removed 0 bases at V and 4 bases at J, with 7 bases between. CDR1 and CDR2 (germline): SGDLS, YYNGEE. This sample was included in a study of T cells in Graves' hyperthyroidism and ophthalmopathy. Overall study context: Peripheral blood sampling occurred at initial diagnosis, before any treatment.

The hyperthyroidism was newly diagnosed and had lasted under 2 months; the patients were aged 18 to 65. Investigators excluded patients with uncontrolled infection, other autoimmune disease, pregnancy or lactation. Study results and limitations: The majority of expanded thyroid clonotypes above 0.001 also appeared in blood.

This TCR derives from a woman aged 25 to 45 with Graves' hyperthyroidism. The specimen was blood. The chain is built from TRBV9 and TRBJ1-1; D unclear. In DNA form, the CDR3 reads TGTGCCAGCAGCGTAGATGGGAGCACTGAAGCTTTCTTT. It yields the protein CASSVDGSTEAFF.